The 16 T cell receptor beta chains in this list originate from one sample, sequenced in a study of T-cell memory formation after mild COVID-19. TCRdb ran MiXCR on the 5' RACE reads and lists one entry per CDR3 protein. Of a few hundred thousand distinct CDR3 sequences in the sample, over 25% were seen once. Sequencing was performed on PBMCs or a T cell subset sorted from them (not recorded which). The receptor set was obtained from an adult woman who had mild COVID-19 (a few samples of this study predate the infection). Cell type and time point are not known.

CDR3 DNA: TGTGCCAGCAGTTTCGGGATCGATAGCTCCTACGAGCAGTACTTC. This gives the protein CASSFGIDSSYEQYF. The chain links TRBV12-3 or TRBV12-4 to TRBJ2-7; D perhaps matches TRBD2 (5 bases). The V end was cut by 3 bases, the J end by 0 bases, with 12 bases between. This CDR3 is 15 amino acids long.

This clonotype was detected a few times. This chain links TRBV20-1 with TRBJ1-5; D gene uncertain. Germline lookup yields CDR1 DFQATT and CDR2 SNEGSKA (reference sequence). The germline V and J ends were trimmed by 5 bases and 0 bases, with 11 bases remaining between them. The CDR3 covers 14 residues. The CDR3 region is CSALTDYSNQPQHF. The DNA of the CDR3 is TGCAGTGCTCTTACTGACTATAGCAATCAGCCCCAGCATTTT.

The chain recombines TRBV10-3 with TRBJ2-4, with TRBD1 matching over 11 bases. Germline V lookup: CDR1 ENHRY, CDR2 SYGVKD. J gave up 8 bases and V 10 bases, and 7 bases lay outside the gene matches. This CDR3 contains 13 residues. The CDR3 loop is CASGQGASDIQYF. CDR3 nucleotides: TGTGCCAGCGGACAGGGGGCTTCGGACATTCAGTACTTC.

The chain joins TRBV20-1 to TRBJ2-1; the match to TRBD2 covers 8 bases. The CDR3 runs to 15 residues. Germline lookup yields CDR1 DFQATT and CDR2 SNEGSKA (reference sequence). Losses at the gene ends were 0 bases for V and 7 bases for J; bases not matched to a gene: 8. The CDR3 DNA is TGCAGTGCTAGAGACTCCGCGGGACTAGGAAATGAGCAGTTCTTC. Residues: CSARDSAGLGNEQFF.

This sequence joins TRBV6-5 and TRBJ2-7, with D possibly TRBD1 on 6 matching bases. The length of the CDR3 is 17 residues. V was clipped by 8 bases and J by 3 bases, with 26 bases between them. Germline V gives CDR1 MNHEY, CDR2 SVGAGI. The DNA of the CDR3 is TGTGCCAGCGAACCTAACCGATATAACAGGGCCTACTACGAGCAGTACTTC. The encoded protein is CASEPNRYNRAYYEQYF.

This clonotype was counted a few times. This chain joins TRBV7-2 and TRBJ2-2; D may be TRBD2 (6 bases). The CDR3 length is 13 residues. Trimming removed 5 bases at V and 8 bases at J, with 12 bases between. Germline lookup yields CDR1 SGHTA and CDR2 FQGNSA. As DNA, the CDR3 is TGTGCCAGCAGCCCGACTAGGCGAGGGGAGCTGTTTTTT. It is translated as CASSPTRRGELFF.

This clonotype was observed a handful of times. The chain employs TRBV2 and TRBJ1-2; the D is unclear. CDR3 length equals 14 residues. Trimming shortened V by 2 bases and J by 8 bases, and 15 bases separated the two germline ends. Germline lookup yields CDR1 SNHLY and CDR2 FYNNEI. In nucleotides, the CDR3 is TGTGCCAGCAGTGAATCCCCCCGTCCACAGGGCTACACCTTC. Translated, it gives CASSESPRPQGYTF.

The V and J genes are TRBV20-1 and TRBJ1-2; the match to TRBD1 covers 8 bases. There are 14 residues in the CDR3. Germline CDR1 is DFQATT and CDR2 is SNEGSKA (reference sequence). V was pared by 6 bases and J by 6 bases, with 12 bases of the junction left unmatched. This CDR3 is CSAPQRGQGHGYTF. DNA of the CDR3: TGCAGTGCGCCCCAGCGAGGACAGGGCCATGGCTACACCTTC.

This chain links TRBV5-1 with TRBJ2-1; TRBD2 matches 10 bases. Germline CDR1 SGHRS, CDR2 YFSETQ. Trimming took 5 bases from V and 2 from J; bases not matched to a gene: 19. The length of the CDR3 is 20 residues. In DNA form, the CDR3 reads TGCGCCAGCAGGGAAAATTTCGGGGCTAGCGGGAGCCCAACCTACAATGAGCAGTTCTTC. Translated: CASRENFGASGSPTYNEQFF.

This clonotype was seen only once. The chain has TRBV20-1 and TRBJ2-4, with D hard to call. This CDR3 comprises 14 residues. Trimming left V 0 bases short and J 0 bases short, with 6 bases between. Germline lookup yields CDR1 DFQATT and CDR2 SNEGSKA (reference sequence). DNA for the CDR3: TGCAGTGCTAGAGATCGTGTAGCCAAAAACATTCAGTACTTC. Translation: CSARDRVAKNIQYF.

V and J are TRBV5-6 and TRBJ2-1, with D perhaps matching TRBD1 or TRBD2 (5 bases each). Trimming shortened V by 4 bases and J by 4 bases, and 12 bases separated the two germline ends. Germline assignment: CDR1 SGHDT and CDR2 YYEEEE. The CDR3 is 14 residues long. Written as DNA, the CDR3 is TGTGCCAGCAGCCACGGGACGGGGTACAATGAGCAGTTCTTC. Amino acid sequence: CASSHGTGYNEQFF.

V gene TRBV29-1 combines with J gene TRBJ2-7; D unresolved. The V gene's germline CDR1 is SQVTM and CDR2 ANQGSEA. There are 15 residues in the CDR3. The germline V and J ends were trimmed by 1 base and 2 bases, with 15 bases remaining between them. The CDR3 DNA sequence: TGCAGCGTTGAAGTCCCCAGGTCTAGTCCCTACGAGCAGTACTTC. As protein: CSVEVPRSSPYEQYF.

This clonotype was seen only a few times. The rearrangement joins TRBV4-3 to TRBJ2-3; 12 bases are a match to TRBD2. CDR3 size: 17 residues. CDR1 is LGHNA and CDR2 is YSLEER in the germline V gene. Trimming at V came to 0 bases and at J to 1 base, leaving 2 bases not matched to a gene. Written as DNA, the CDR3 is TGCGCCAGCAGCCAAGACGCTAGCGGGAGGGGCACAGATACGCAGTATTTT. It specifies CASSQDASGRGTDTQYF.

The rearrangement uses TRBV7-2 and TRBJ1-2; no firm D call. The CDR3 loop spans 14 amino acids. Germline V lookup: CDR1 SGHTA, CDR2 FQGNSA. Trimming removed 4 bases at V and 4 bases at J, with 13 bases between. CDR3 sequence (DNA): TGTGCCAGCAGCTCCCGATGGGTCGGCTATGGCTACACCTTC. The encoded protein is CASSSRWVGYGYTF.

The chain couples TRBV19 to TRBJ1-2; 7 bases fit TRBD1. Losses at the gene ends were 3 bases for V and 5 bases for J; bases not matched to a gene: 9. Germline assignment: CDR1 LNHDA and CDR2 SQIVND (reference sequence). There are 15 residues in the CDR3. CDR3 in amino acids: CASSMQGQRLYGYTF. The CDR3 DNA reads TGTGCCAGTAGTATGCAGGGACAGCGTTTGTATGGCTACACCTTC. Together with reference TRBV19 and TRBJ1-2, the CDR3 gives the full variable domain: DGGITQSPKYLFRKEGQNVTLSCEQNLNHDAMYWYRQDPGQGLRLIYYSQIVNDFQKGDIAEGYSVSREKKESFPLTVTSAQKNPTAFYLCASSMQGQRLYGYTFGSGTRLTVV.

This chain connects TRBV29-1 to TRBJ2-5, with D uncertain. Deletions cut 1 base from V and 2 bases from J, with 14 bases between. The CDR3 covers 15 residues. Germline lookup yields CDR1 SQVTM and CDR2 ANQGSEA. The CDR3 bases are TGCAGCGTTGAAGCGGATTCAAGGGAACAAGAGACCCAGTACTTC. Its translation: CSVEADSREQETQYF. The full variable domain, completed using reference TRBV29-1 and TRBJ2-5, is SAVISQKPSRDICQRGTSLTIQCQVDSQVTMMFWYRQQPGQSLTLIATANQGSEATYESGFVIDKFPISRPNLTFSTLTVSNMSPEDSSIYLCSVEADSREQETQYFGPGTRLLVL.